This T cell receptor beta chain was captured in a study of blood T cell repertoires in COVID-19. Germline-derived CDR1 and CDR2 are SGHAT and FQNNGV. This CDR3 has 15 amino acids. The germline V and J ends were trimmed by 3 bases and 4 bases, with 16 bases remaining between them. A Seattle source enrolled patients during active infection and followed them longitudinally. As originally analysed: Reference gene primer amplification yielded estimated nucleated cell counts. Some clones are missing from TCRdb's copy, which holds only in-frame ones; the method was immunoSEQ multiplex PCR. That table supplies the V and J calls and clone size; D and trimming were determined from the DNA. The data show 200,000 to 300,000 clones, with 81% seen just once and around 7% held by the top ten.

V usage is TRBV11-2 and J usage is TRBJ2-7; perhaps TRBD1 as D (6 bases). The clonotype was recovered from a woman over 75 with COVID-19, enrolled during active disease. The sample consisted of peripheral blood. The CDR3, as DNA: TGTGCCAGCAGCTTGATTGCATCAGGGGTATACGAGCAGTACTTC. Its protein product is CASSLIASGVYEQYF.